The next 5 T cell receptor beta chains were all read from a single sample in a study of long-term antiretroviral therapy in people with HIV. The run of the v3.0 immunoSEQ assay was at survey level. The assay was immunoSEQ multiplex PCR, and TCRdb's table has in-frame clones only and misses some. The sample holds about 17,000 clones; 79% are singletons and the top ten take roughly 8%. Specimen: unsorted PBMCs, collected at the start of antiretroviral therapy. These receptor sequences come from a man younger than 45 with HIV.

The chain carries TRBV12-2 and TRBJ2-4; no DNA check was done on the table's D call, TRBD1. TRBV12-2 is a known pseudogene. The CDR3 spans 21 residues. The DNA of the CDR3 is TGTGCAAGTCGCTTGCCGGGACAGGGACTCGGGGGTACGAGGTCCAAAAACATTCAGTACTTC. Translation gives CASRLPGQGLGGTRSKNIQYF.

Judged by abundance, this clone is medium-sized. The chain has TRBV7-9 and TRBJ1-4; 8 nucleotides align to TRBD1. From germline, CDR1 is SEHNR and CDR2 FQNEAQ (reference sequence). The CDR3 loop spans 16 amino acids. V shed 3 bases, J shed 3 bases, and the junction held 6 bases outside the gene matches. Written as DNA, the CDR3 is TGTGCCAGCAGCTTGGGGACAGGCGATCCTAATGAAAAACTGTTTTTT. Its translation: CASSLGTGDPNEKLFF.

In this sample, this clone turned up a few times. This chain uses TRBV30 with TRBJ2-2, with 9 positions matching TRBD1. Trimming removed 5 bases from V and 8 bases from J; junction bases left unmatched: 9. Per germline, CDR1 GTSNPN and CDR2 SVGIG (reference sequence). This CDR3 contains 14 residues. This CDR3 is CAWVGTGIAGELFF. The CDR3 nucleotides read TGTGCCTGGGTTGGGACAGGGATAGCGGGGGAGCTGTTTTTT.

The gene calls are TRBV13 and TRBJ2-7, with D perhaps TRBD1 (7 bases). From germline, CDR1 is PRHDT and CDR2 FYEKMQ (reference sequence). The CDR3 length is 12 residues. V was clipped by 9 bases and J by 5 bases, with 14 bases between them. The CDR3, as DNA: TGTGCCAGTGCGGACAGGAGGGACGAGCAGTACTTC. Translation gives CASADRRDEQYF. The complete variable domain, with remaining parts taken from reference TRBV13 and TRBJ2-7, reads AAGVIQSPRHLIKEKRETATLKCYPIPRHDTVYWYQQGPGQDPQFLISFYEKMQSDKGSIPDRFSAQQFSDYHSELNMSSLELGDSALYFCASADRRDEQYFGPGTRLTVT.

V usage is TRBV10-3 and J usage is TRBJ2-7; no clear D. The CDR3 is 14 residues long. V was trimmed by 0 bases and J by 4 bases, leaving 10 bases between them. CDR1 is ENHRY, CDR2 SYGVKD, per germline. The CDR3, as DNA: TGTGCCATCAGTGAGTCCCCAGAAGGGTACGAGCAGTACTTC. This sequence encodes CAISESPEGYEQYF.